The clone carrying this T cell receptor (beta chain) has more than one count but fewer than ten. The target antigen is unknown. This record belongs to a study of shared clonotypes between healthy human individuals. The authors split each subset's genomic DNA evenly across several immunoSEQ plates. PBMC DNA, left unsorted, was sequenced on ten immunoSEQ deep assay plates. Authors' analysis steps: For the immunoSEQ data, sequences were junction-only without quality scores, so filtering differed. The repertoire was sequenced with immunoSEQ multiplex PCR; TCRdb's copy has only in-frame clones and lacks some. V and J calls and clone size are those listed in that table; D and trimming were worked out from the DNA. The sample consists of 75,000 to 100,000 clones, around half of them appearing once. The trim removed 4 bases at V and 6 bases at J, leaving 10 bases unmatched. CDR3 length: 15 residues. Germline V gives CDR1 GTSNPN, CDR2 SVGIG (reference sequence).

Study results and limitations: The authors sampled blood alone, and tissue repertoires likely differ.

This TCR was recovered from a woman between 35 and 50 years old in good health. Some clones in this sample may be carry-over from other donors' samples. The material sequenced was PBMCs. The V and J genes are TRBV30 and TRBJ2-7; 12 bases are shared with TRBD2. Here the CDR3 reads CAWKLAGGRYSEQYF. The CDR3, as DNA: TGTGCCTGGAAACTAGCGGGAGGCCGCTACTCCGAGCAGTACTTC. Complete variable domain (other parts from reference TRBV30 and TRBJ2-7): SQTIHQWPATLVQPVGSPLSLECTVEGTSNPNLYWYRQAAGRGLQLLFYSVGIGQISSEVPQNLSASRPQDRQFILSSKKLLLSDSGFYLCAWKLAGGRYSEQYFGPGTRLTVT.